This T cell receptor (beta chain) was observed in a study of spatial heterogeneity in lung cancer. Broader study findings: Counts that tracked tumor mutation counts were those of expanded intratumoral alpha and beta TCRs. Around 7% of tumor T cells for alpha chains and approximately 13% for beta chains were estimated to be covered.

The CDR3 runs to 11 residues. Looked up from germline, CDR1 is DFQATT and CDR2 is SNEGSKA (reference sequence). Trimming took 4 bases from V and 5 from J, leaving 9 bases between them. This clonotype was seen many times. The antigen is undetermined. Time point reported: sample taken at primary tumor resection. TCRdb re-derived calls from the 5' RACE reads in MiXCR, one entry per CDR3 protein. Of about 5,900 distinct CDR3 sequences in the sample, under 20% are singletons; the top ten hold about 14%. This specimen consisted of lung tumor tissue, obtained at surgery. The sequence was collected from a male donor with early-stage non-small cell lung cancer. The J gene is TRBJ2-7, the V gene TRBV20-1; D is unresolved. The CDR3 DNA sequence: TGCAGTGCTATCCGAAATGACGAGCAGTACTTC. It encodes CSAIRNDEQYF.